The rows below give T cell receptor beta chains drawn from one sample of a study of blood T cells in healthy people across ages. From the 5' RACE reads, TCRdb called clonotypes with MiXCR, one entry per CDR3 protein. The sample lists 790,000 or so distinct CDR3 sequences; about 45% were seen once. Source material: blood. The receptors were sampled from a man aged 80 or over in good health. CDR3s include the opening cysteine and the closing phenylalanine or tryptophan. A D gene is named only where the DNA matches it firmly. Rows give clone size only sometimes, using once, few, many, or a class for an expanded clone.

D: NA; V: TRBV20-1; size: NA; length: 13; J: TRBJ2-5; CDR3: CSARDPYLGTQYF; DNA: TGCAGTGCTAGAGATCCCTACCTTGGGACCCAGTACTTC
D: TRBD1; V: TRBV29-1; size: many; length: 14; J: TRBJ2-3; CDR3: CSVSRDRTTDTQYF; DNA: TGCAGCGTGAGCCGGGACAGGACCACAGATACGCAGTATTTT
D: NA; V: TRBV10-3; size: few; length: 13; J: TRBJ2-7; CDR3: CATTTGTPYEQYF; DNA: TGTGCCACCACTACAGGAACCCCCTACGAGCAGTACTTC
D: NA; V: TRBV28; size: NA; length: 16; J: TRBJ2-1; CDR3: CASSLVPPKLYNEQFF; DNA: TGTGCCAGCAGTTTAGTTCCCCCAAAGCTATACAATGAGCAGTTCTTC
D: TRBD1; V: TRBV18; size: many; length: 14; J: TRBJ1-6; CDR3: CASSPGQGDSPLHF; DNA: TGTGCCAGCAGCCCCGGACAGGGCGATTCACCCCTCCACTTT
D: NA; V: TRBV28; size: NA; length: 16; J: TRBJ2-3; CDR3: CASSFRRIPGTDTQYF; DNA: TGTGCCAGCAGTTTTAGGAGGATACCAGGCACAGATACGCAGTATTTT
D: TRBD1; V: TRBV28; size: NA; length: 16; J: TRBJ2-7; CDR3: CASSSPNDRAYYEQYF; DNA: TGTGCCAGCAGTTCCCCAAATGACAGGGCTTACTACGAGCAGTACTTC
D: TRBD2; V: TRBV5-1; size: NA; length: 18; J: TRBJ2-1; CDR3: CASSPSGLAGVSYNEQFF; DNA: TGCGCCAGCAGCCCGTCAGGACTAGCGGGAGTCTCCTACAATGAGCAGTTCTTC
D: TRBD2; V: TRBV20-1; size: few; length: 15; J: TRBJ2-3; CDR3: CSAPLKGLRTDTQYF; DNA: TGCAGTGCTCCCCTAAAGGGACTACGCACAGATACGCAGTATTTT
D: TRBD1; V: TRBV7-2; size: NA; length: 16; J: TRBJ2-5; CDR3: CASSRPIGQGQETQYF; DNA: TGTGCCAGCAGCAGGCCGATTGGACAGGGGCAAGAGACCCAGTACTTC
D: NA; V: TRBV18; size: NA; length: 14; J: TRBJ2-3; CDR3: CASSPLGPTDTQYF; DNA: TGTGCCAGCTCACCATTAGGCCCCACAGATACGCAGTATTTT
D: TRBD2; V: TRBV4-3; size: NA; length: 17; J: TRBJ2-1; CDR3: CASSPYWTSGRYNEQFF; DNA: TGCGCCAGCAGCCCCTACTGGACTAGCGGGAGGTACAATGAGCAGTTCTTC
D: TRBD2; V: TRBV10-3; size: once; length: 18; J: TRBJ2-7; CDR3: CAISEPKIAGAPAYEQYF; DNA: TGTGCCATCAGTGAGCCGAAAATAGCGGGAGCACCAGCCTACGAGCAGTACTTC
D: NA; V: TRBV7-2; size: NA; length: 14; J: TRBJ2-7; CDR3: CASSLGLAHNEQYF; DNA: TGTGCCAGCAGCTTAGGTCTAGCGCATAATGAGCAGTACTTC
D: TRBD1; V: TRBV7-2; size: NA; length: 12; J: TRBJ2-7; CDR3: CASSTDRDEQYF; DNA: TGTGCCAGCAGCACCGACAGGGACGAGCAGTACTTC
D: NA; V: TRBV4-3; size: NA; length: 15; J: TRBJ2-1; CDR3: CASSQGRLQGYEQFF; DNA: TGCGCCAGCAGCCAAGGGCGACTTCAGGGGTATGAGCAGTTCTTC
D: NA; V: TRBV12-3/TRBV12-4; size: NA; length: 19; J: TRBJ1-6; CDR3: CASTTGIPTPDAHNSPPHF; DNA: TGTGCCAGCACTACCGGGATACCCACACCAGATGCCCATAATTCACCCCCCCACTTT
D: NA; V: TRBV7-2; size: NA; length: 15; J: TRBJ1-2; CDR3: CASSLSSQTDYGYTF; DNA: TGTGCCAGCAGCTTATCTTCACAGACAGACTATGGCTACACCTTC
D: NA; V: TRBV27; size: NA; length: 17; J: TRBJ1-2; CDR3: CASSLSRGGDMGYGYTF; DNA: TGTGCCAGCAGTTTATCTAGAGGAGGGGATATGGGCTATGGCTACACCTTC
D: NA; V: TRBV28; size: few; length: 16; J: TRBJ1-4; CDR3: CASSHSSLEIMKKVFF; DNA: TGTGCCAGCAGTCACTCCTCCCTGGAGATAATGAAAAAAGTGTTTTTT